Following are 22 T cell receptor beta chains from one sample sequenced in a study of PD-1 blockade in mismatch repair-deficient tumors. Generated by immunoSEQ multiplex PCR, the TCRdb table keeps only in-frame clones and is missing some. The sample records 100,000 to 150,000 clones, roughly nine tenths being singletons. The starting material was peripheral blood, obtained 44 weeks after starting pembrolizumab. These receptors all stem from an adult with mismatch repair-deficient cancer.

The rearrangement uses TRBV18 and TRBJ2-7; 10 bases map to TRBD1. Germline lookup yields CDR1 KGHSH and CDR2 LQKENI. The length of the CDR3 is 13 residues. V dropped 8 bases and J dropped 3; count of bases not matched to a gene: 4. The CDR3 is CASSRTGGYEQYF. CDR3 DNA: TGTGCCAGCAGCCGGACAGGGGGCTACGAGCAGTACTTC.

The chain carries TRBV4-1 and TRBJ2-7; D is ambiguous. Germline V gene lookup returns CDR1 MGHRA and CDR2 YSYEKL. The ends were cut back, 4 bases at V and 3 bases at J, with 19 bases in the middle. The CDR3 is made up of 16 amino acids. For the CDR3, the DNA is TGCGCCAGCAGCCCTCCTTATCCGTACGACTTCTACGAGCAGTACTTC. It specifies CASSPPYPYDFYEQYF.

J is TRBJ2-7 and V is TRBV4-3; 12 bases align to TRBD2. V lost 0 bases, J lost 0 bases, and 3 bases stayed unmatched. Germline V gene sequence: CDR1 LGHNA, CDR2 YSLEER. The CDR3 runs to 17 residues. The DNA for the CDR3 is TGCGCCAGCAGCCAAGACCCGACTAGCGGGAGCTCCTACGAGCAGTACTTC. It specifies CASSQDPTSGSSYEQYF.

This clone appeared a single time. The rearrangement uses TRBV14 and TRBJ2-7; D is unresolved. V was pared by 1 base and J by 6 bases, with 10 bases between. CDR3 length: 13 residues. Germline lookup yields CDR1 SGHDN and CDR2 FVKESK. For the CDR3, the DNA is TGTGCCAGCAGCCAAGTGATACTCGGCGAGCAGTACTTC. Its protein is CASSQVILGEQYF. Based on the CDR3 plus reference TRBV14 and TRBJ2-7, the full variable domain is EAGVTQFPSHSVIEKGQTVTLRCDPISGHDNLYWYRRVMGKEIKFLLHFVKESKQDESGMPNNRFLAERTGGTYSTLKVQPAELEDSGVYFCASSQVILGEQYFGPGTRLTVT.

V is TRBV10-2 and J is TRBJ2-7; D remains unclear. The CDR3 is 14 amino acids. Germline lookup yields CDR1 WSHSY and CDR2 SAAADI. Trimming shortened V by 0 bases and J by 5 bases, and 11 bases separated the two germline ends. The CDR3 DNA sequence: TGCGCCAGCAGTGAGTCGTCCCGGGTAGACGAGCAGTACTTC. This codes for CASSESSRVDEQYF.

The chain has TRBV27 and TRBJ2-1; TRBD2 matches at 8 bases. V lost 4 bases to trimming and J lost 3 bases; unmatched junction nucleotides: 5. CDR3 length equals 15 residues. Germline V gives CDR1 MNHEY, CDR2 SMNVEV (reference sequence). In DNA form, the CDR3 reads TGTGCCAGCAGTTCCCGCGGGAGGCGCTACAATGAGCAGTTCTTC. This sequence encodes CASSSRGRRYNEQFF.

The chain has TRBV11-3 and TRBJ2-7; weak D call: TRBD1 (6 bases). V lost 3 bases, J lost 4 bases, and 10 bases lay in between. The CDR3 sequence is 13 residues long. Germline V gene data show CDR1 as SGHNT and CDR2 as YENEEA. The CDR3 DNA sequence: TGTGCCAGCAGCTTGGGGGCACCATACGAGCAGTACTTC. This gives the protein CASSLGAPYEQYF.

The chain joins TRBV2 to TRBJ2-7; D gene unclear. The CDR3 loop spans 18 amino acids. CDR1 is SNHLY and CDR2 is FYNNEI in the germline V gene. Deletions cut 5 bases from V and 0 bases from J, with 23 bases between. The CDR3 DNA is TGTGCCAGCAGTTCGTCTTTTTCCGCCGGACGTTACTCCTACGAGCAGTACTTC. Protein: CASSSSFSAGRYSYEQYF. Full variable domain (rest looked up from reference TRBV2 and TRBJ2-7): EPEVTQTPSHQVTQMGQEVILRCVPISNHLYFYWYRQILGQKVEFLVSFYNNEISEKSEIFDDQFSVERPDGSNFTLKIRSTKLEDSAMYFCASSSSFSAGRYSYEQYFGPGTRLTVT.

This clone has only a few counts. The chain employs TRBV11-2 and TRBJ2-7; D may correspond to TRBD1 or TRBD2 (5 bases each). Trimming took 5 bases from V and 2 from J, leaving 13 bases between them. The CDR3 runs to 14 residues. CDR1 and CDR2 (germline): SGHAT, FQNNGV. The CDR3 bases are TGTGCCAGCAGCGGCCGGGACCGCGCCTACGAGCAGTACTTC. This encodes CASSGRDRAYEQYF.

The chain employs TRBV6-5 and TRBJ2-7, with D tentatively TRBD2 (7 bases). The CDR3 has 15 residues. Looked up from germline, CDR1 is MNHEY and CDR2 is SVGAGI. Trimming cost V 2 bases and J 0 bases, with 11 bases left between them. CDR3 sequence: CASSYDRTSSYEQYF. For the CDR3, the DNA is TGTGCCAGCAGTTACGACAGGACTAGCTCCTACGAGCAGTACTTC.

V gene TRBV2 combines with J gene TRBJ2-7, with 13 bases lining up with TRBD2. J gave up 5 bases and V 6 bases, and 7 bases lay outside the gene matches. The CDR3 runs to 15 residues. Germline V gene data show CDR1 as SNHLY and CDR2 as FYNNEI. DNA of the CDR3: TGTGCCAGCAGGGCCGGACTAGCGGGAGACCACGAGCAGTACTTC. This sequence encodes CASRAGLAGDHEQYF.

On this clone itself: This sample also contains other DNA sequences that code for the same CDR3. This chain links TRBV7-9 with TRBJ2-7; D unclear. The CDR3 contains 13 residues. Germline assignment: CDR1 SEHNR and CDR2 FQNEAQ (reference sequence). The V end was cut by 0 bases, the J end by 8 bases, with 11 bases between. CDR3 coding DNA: TGTGCCAGCAGCTTAGCACTGATCTTCAAGCAGTACTTC. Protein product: CASSLALIFKQYF.

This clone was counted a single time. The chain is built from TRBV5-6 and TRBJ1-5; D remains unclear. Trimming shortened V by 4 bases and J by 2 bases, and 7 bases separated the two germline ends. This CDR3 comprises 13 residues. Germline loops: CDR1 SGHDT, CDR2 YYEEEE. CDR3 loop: CASSPGGNQPQHF. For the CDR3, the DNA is TGTGCCAGCAGCCCCGGGGGCAATCAGCCCCAGCATTTT.

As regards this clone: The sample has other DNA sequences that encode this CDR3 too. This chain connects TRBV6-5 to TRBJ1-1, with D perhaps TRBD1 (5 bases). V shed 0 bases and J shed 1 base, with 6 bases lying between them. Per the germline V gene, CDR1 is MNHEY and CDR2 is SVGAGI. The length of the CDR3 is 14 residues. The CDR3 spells CASSYSRGNTEAFF. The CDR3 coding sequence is TGTGCCAGCAGTTACTCGAGGGGGAACACTGAAGCTTTCTTT.

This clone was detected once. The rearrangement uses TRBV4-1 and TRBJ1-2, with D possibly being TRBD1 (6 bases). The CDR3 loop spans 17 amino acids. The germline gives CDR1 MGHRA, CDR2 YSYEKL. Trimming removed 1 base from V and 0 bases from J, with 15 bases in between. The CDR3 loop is CASSQVFRTAANYGYTF. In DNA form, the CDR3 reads TGCGCCAGCAGCCAAGTTTTTCGGACAGCAGCTAACTATGGCTACACCTTC.

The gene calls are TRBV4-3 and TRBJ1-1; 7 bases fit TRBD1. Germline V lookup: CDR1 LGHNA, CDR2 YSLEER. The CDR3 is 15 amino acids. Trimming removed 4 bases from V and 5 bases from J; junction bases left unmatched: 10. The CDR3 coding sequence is TGCGCCAGCAGCCGATCCCAAATCAGGGGGACTGAAGCTTTCTTT. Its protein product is CASSRSQIRGTEAFF.

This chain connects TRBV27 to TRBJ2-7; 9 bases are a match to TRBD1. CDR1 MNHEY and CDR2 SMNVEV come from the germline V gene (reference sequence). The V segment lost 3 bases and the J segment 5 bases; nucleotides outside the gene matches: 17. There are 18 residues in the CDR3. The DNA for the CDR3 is TGTGCCAGCAGTTTGGCCCCCGCCCGGGACAGGGTAAGGAACGAGCAGTACTTC. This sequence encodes CASSLAPARDRVRNEQYF.

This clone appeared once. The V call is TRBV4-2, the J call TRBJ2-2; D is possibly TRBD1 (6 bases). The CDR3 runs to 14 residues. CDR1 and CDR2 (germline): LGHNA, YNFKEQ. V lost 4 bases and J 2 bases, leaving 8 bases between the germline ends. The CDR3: CASSPGHNTGELFF. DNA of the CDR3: TGTGCCAGCAGCCCGGGACATAACACCGGGGAGCTGTTTTTT.

The CDR3 region is CASRGLAGGGYEQYF. In nucleotides, the CDR3 is TGTGCCAGTAGGGGACTAGCGGGAGGCGGCTACGAGCAGTACTTC. The rearrangement links TRBV19 to TRBJ2-7, with TRBD2 matching 15 bases. V lost 6 bases to trimming and J lost 3 bases; unmatched junction nucleotides: 3. The CDR3 runs 15 residues. CDR1 and CDR2 (germline): LNHDA, SQIVND (reference sequence).

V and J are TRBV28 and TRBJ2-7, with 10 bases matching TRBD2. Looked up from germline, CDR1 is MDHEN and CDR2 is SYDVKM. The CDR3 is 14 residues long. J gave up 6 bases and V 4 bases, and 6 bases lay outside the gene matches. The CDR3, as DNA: TGTGCCAGCAGTTATATAGCGGGAGGTGGCGAGCAGTACTTC. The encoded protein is CASSYIAGGGEQYF.

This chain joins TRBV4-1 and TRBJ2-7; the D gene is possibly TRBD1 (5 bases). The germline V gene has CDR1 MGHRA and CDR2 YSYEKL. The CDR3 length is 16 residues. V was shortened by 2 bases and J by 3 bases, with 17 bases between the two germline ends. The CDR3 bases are TGCGCCAGCAGCCAACTGTCGCGATATAGGGGCTACGAGCAGTACTTC. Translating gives CASSQLSRYRGYEQYF.

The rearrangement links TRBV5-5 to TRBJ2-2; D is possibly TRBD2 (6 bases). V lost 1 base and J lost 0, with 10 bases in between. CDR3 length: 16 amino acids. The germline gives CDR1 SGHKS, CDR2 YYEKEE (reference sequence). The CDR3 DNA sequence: TGTGCCAGCAGCTTGACTGCGGGACCGAACACCGGGGAGCTGTTTTTT. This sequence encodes CASSLTAGPNTGELFF.